These 16 T cell receptor beta chains were all obtained from the same sample, sequenced in a study of blood T cell repertoires in COVID-19. Generated by immunoSEQ multiplex PCR, the TCRdb table keeps only in-frame clones and is missing some. The sample has some 220,000 clones; 60% to 85% are singletons. Source material: peripheral blood. The source of these receptors is a woman in her 70s with acute or convalescent COVID-19.

V gene TRBV7-3 combines with J gene TRBJ2-1; 9 bases align to TRBD2. The trim removed 10 bases at V and 5 bases at J, leaving 9 bases unmatched. There are 14 residues in the CDR3. Germline-derived CDR1 and CDR2 are SGHTA and FQGTGA. Here the CDR3 reads CATSPRGGDNEQFF. CDR3 nucleotide sequence: TGTGCCACCTCCCCGCGGGGGGGCGACAATGAGCAGTTCTTC.

The CDR3 here is CASSEALGLGRGYTF. Written as DNA, the CDR3 is TGTGCCAGCAGTGAAGCGCTAGGGTTGGGGCGAGGCTACACCTTC. This chain joins TRBV6-1 and TRBJ1-2; TRBD1 might be the D (5 bases). Looked up from germline, CDR1 is MNHNS and CDR2 is SASEGT. Trimming took off 0 bases at V and 8 bases at J, with 16 bases between the two ends. This CDR3 is built from 15 residues.

This clone was counted only a few times. This sequence joins TRBV29-1 and TRBJ2-7; 7 bases line up with TRBD1. V was clipped by 3 bases and J by 0 bases; unmatched bases: 2. CDR1 is SQVTM and CDR2 is ANQGSEA in the germline V gene. The CDR3 has 13 amino acids. The CDR3 loop reads CSVDRDSSYEQYV. For the CDR3, the DNA is TGCAGCGTTGATAGGGACAGCTCCTACGAGCAGTACGTC.

The chain uses TRBV4-1 and TRBJ1-2; D unclear. The V end was cut by 0 bases, the J end by 4 bases, with 6 bases between. Per germline, CDR1 MGHRA and CDR2 YSYEKL. The CDR3 has 13 amino acids. The CDR3 region is CASSQDQAYGYTF. The DNA for the CDR3 is TGCGCCAGCAGCCAAGACCAGGCCTATGGCTACACCTTC.

The CDR3 bases are TGTGCCTGGAGTAGGGGACAGGGAGGGACCCAGTACTTC. Amino acids: CAWSRGQGGTQYF. The chain links TRBV30 to TRBJ2-5; 9 nucleotides align to TRBD1. This CDR3 is built from 13 residues. Germline V CDR1 and CDR2: GTSNPN, SVGIG (reference sequence). V lost 2 bases to trimming and J lost 7 bases; unmatched junction nucleotides: 5.

In this sample, this clone turned up once. The chain combines TRBV5-1 with TRBJ2-5; 8 bases fit TRBD2. J lost 4 bases, V lost 0 bases, and 5 bases had no gene match. Germline CDR1 and CDR2: SGHRS and YFSETQ. The CDR3 loop spans 15 amino acids. In DNA form, the CDR3 reads TGCGCCAGCAGCTTGGCGACTAGCGCCGGAGAGACCCAGTACTTC. Translating gives CASSLATSAGETQYF.

V is TRBV5-3 and J is TRBJ2-5; 10 bases match TRBD2. TRBV5-3 carries the ORF label, with uncertain function. After removal of 0 bases from V and 5 bases from J, the junction contained 7 bases not matched to a gene. The length of the CDR3 is 16 residues. In DNA, the CDR3 is TGTGCCAGAAGCTTGGCGGCTAGCGGGGGCCGGGAGACCCAGTACTTC. Amino acid sequence: CARSLAASGGRETQYF.

This clone was recorded once. The chain combines TRBV24-1 with TRBJ2-2; 7 bases fit TRBD1. Germline V gene lookup returns CDR1 KGHDR and CDR2 SFDVKD. The CDR3 is 12 amino acids. Trimming removed 11 bases from V and 7 bases from J; junction bases left unmatched: 6. CDR3 amino acids: CANAGGGGELFF. The CDR3 DNA is TGTGCCAACGCAGGGGGTGGCGGGGAGCTGTTTTTT.

The rearrangement uses TRBV5-6 and TRBJ1-5; D remains unclear. Germline CDR1 and CDR2: SGHDT and YYEEEE. V was pared by 0 bases and J by 0 bases, with 7 bases between. The CDR3 extends over 15 amino acids. The CDR3 loop reads CASSLGEISNQPQHF. Written as DNA, the CDR3 is TGTGCCAGCAGCTTGGGAGAAATTAGCAATCAGCCCCAGCATTTT.

The V call is TRBV5-1, the J call TRBJ2-3; the D gene is possibly TRBD1 (5 bases). Between the trimmed V and J ends, which lost 4 bases and 4 bases, there was a span of 13 bases. The germline V gene encodes CDR1 SGHRS and CDR2 YFSETQ. This CDR3 comprises 14 residues. DNA of the CDR3: TGCGCCAGCAGCCATGACAGAACCTCAGATACGCAGTATTTT. It encodes CASSHDRTSDTQYF.

The chain has TRBV7-2 and TRBJ1-5; D unclear. Germline CDR1 SGHTA, CDR2 FQGNSA. Trimming removed 3 bases from V and 0 bases from J, with 9 bases in between. The CDR3 totals 15 residues. Here the CDR3 DNA reads TGTGCCAGCAGCTTTACAGTGACTAGCAATCAGCCCCAGCATTTT. This translates into CASSFTVTSNQPQHF.

V gene TRBV3-1 (or the pseudogene TRBV3-2) combines with J gene TRBJ2-7, with D tentatively TRBD2 (6 bases). The CDR3 runs to 16 residues. Trimming cost V 1 base and J 0 bases, with 13 bases left between them. Germline CDR1 and CDR2: LGHDT and YNNKEL (reference sequence). Here the CDR3 DNA reads TGTGCCAGCAGCCAAGTGCAGGGACTGGGCTCCTACGAGCAGTACTTC. Translated, it gives CASSQVQGLGSYEQYF.

V gene TRBV11-3 combines with J gene TRBJ2-1, with 12 bases aligning to TRBD2. Looked up from germline, CDR1 is SGHNT and CDR2 is YENEEA. V lost 5 bases and J lost 5; bases outside the gene matches: 10. CDR3 size: 17 residues. This CDR3 reads CASSPGLAGLRNNEQFF. CDR3 in DNA: TGTGCCAGCAGCCCGGGACTAGCGGGCCTCCGTAACAATGAGCAGTTCTTC.

This rearrangement joins TRBV19 to TRBJ2-5, with a weak D call TRBD2 (6 bases). The germline V and J ends were trimmed by 3 bases and 5 bases, with 13 bases remaining between them. Germline CDR1 and CDR2: LNHDA and SQIVND (reference sequence). The length of the CDR3 is 14 residues. The CDR3 region is CASSIAGSPETQYF. CDR3 nucleotide sequence: TGTGCCAGTAGTATTGCGGGGTCCCCGGAGACCCAGTACTTC. Complete variable domain (other parts from reference TRBV19 and TRBJ2-5): DGGITQSPKYLFRKEGQNVTLSCEQNLNHDAMYWYRQDPGQGLRLIYYSQIVNDFQKGDIAEGYSVSREKKESFPLTVTSAQKNPTAFYLCASSIAGSPETQYFGPGTRLLVL.

This clone came up a few times. Other DNA sequences in this sample translate to the same CDR3. The gene calls are TRBV5-6 and TRBJ2-3; maybe TRBD2 (5 bases). The CDR3 is made up of 15 amino acids. With 1 base removed from V and 2 bases from J, the gap between germline ends came to 11 bases. Germline V gene sequence: CDR1 SGHDT, CDR2 YYEEEE. The CDR3 loop reads CASSLPSGYTDTQYF. CDR3 sequence (DNA): TGTGCCAGCAGCTTGCCCAGCGGATACACAGATACGCAGTATTTT.

The chain uses TRBV19 and TRBJ1-5; 7 bases map to TRBD1. The CDR3 has 14 residues. The germline CDR1 and CDR2 sequences are LNHDA and SQIVND (reference sequence). V dropped 5 bases and J dropped 7; count of bases not matched to a gene: 8. CDR3 nucleotide sequence: TGTGCCAGTAGTGTTACAGGGGTTGACCAGCCCCAGCATTTT. Protein product: CASSVTGVDQPQHF.